Listed below are T cell receptor beta chains from one sample, sequenced in a study of cytomegalovirus exposure and HLA in healthy donors. Assay: immunoSEQ multiplex PCR; the TCRdb copy retains only in-frame clones and omits some. This table holds over 150,000 clones, around 80% found once. The specimen was PBMCs. The source is a woman aged 55-69 years in good health and CMV-seropositive. Both conserved end residues are trimmed from each CDR3. A D gene is named only where the DNA matches it firmly. Part of the rows lack a size; the others show once, few, many or a class for expanded clones.

v_call: TRBV27; clone_size: .; d_call: .; j_call: TRBJ1-4; cdr3_aa: ASSTIPTEKLF
v_call: TRBV7-2; clone_size: once; d_call: TRBD1; j_call: TRBJ2-7; cdr3_aa: ASMTRTGLSYEQY
v_call: TRBV19; clone_size: .; d_call: TRBD2; j_call: TRBJ2-1; cdr3_aa: ASSPHPTSGRGGDGEQF
v_call: TRBV27; clone_size: .; d_call: .; j_call: TRBJ2-7; cdr3_aa: ASSRQATYEQY
v_call: TRBV18; clone_size: .; d_call: TRBD1; j_call: TRBJ2-7; cdr3_aa: ASSPRPRGQGVNSYEQY
v_call: TRBV5-7; clone_size: .; d_call: .; j_call: TRBJ1-1; cdr3_aa: ATASGLNTEAF
v_call: TRBV19; clone_size: .; d_call: TRBD2; j_call: TRBJ2-7; cdr3_aa: ASSTQTSGREEQY
v_call: TRBV28; clone_size: .; d_call: .; j_call: TRBJ2-1; cdr3_aa: ASSLPLGLAHNEQF
v_call: TRBV7-2; clone_size: few; d_call: .; j_call: TRBJ2-5; cdr3_aa: ASSTGQWRDQY
v_call: TRBV5-1; clone_size: .; d_call: TRBD2; j_call: TRBJ2-1; cdr3_aa: ASSLAASGRGEQF
v_call: TRBV27; clone_size: .; d_call: .; j_call: TRBJ1-5; cdr3_aa: ASSLFWASANTRGNQPQH
v_call: TRBV5-4; clone_size: few; d_call: .; j_call: TRBJ2-1; cdr3_aa: ASSFSGSYNEQF
v_call: TRBV5-4; clone_size: few; d_call: .; j_call: TRBJ2-3; cdr3_aa: ASRLTSTDTQY
v_call: TRBV5-1; clone_size: .; d_call: .; j_call: TRBJ2-3; cdr3_aa: ASSLIRSSTDTQY
v_call: TRBV4-3; clone_size: .; d_call: .; j_call: TRBJ1-5; cdr3_aa: ASSQDRDSPQH
v_call: TRBV25-1; clone_size: .; d_call: .; j_call: TRBJ2-7; cdr3_aa: ASSDRTGTGYEQY
v_call: TRBV5-6; clone_size: few; d_call: .; j_call: TRBJ1-6; cdr3_aa: ASSLKRDGDYNSPLH
v_call: TRBV7-9; clone_size: few; d_call: TRBD2; j_call: TRBJ2-3; cdr3_aa: ASSLGTSGSSDTQY
v_call: TRBV7-2; clone_size: .; d_call: TRBD2; j_call: TRBJ2-1; cdr3_aa: ASSLASGRAGNEQF
v_call: TRBV25-1; clone_size: .; d_call: TRBD2; j_call: TRBJ2-1; cdr3_aa: ASSEIGGRALYNEQF
v_call: TRBV5-4; clone_size: .; d_call: .; j_call: TRBJ1-1; cdr3_aa: ASSPGQNTEAF
v_call: TRBV5-6; clone_size: .; d_call: TRBD2; j_call: TRBJ2-7; cdr3_aa: ASSPPGPLGRDEQY
v_call: TRBV30; clone_size: .; d_call: .; j_call: TRBJ1-1; cdr3_aa: AWSPSGAEAF
v_call: TRBV18; clone_size: .; d_call: .; j_call: TRBJ2-4; cdr3_aa: ASSSTGHRDNIQY
v_call: TRBV5-1; clone_size: few; d_call: TRBD1; j_call: TRBJ1-2; cdr3_aa: ASSFDRGNGYT
v_call: TRBV7-9; clone_size: .; d_call: TRBD2; j_call: TRBJ2-3; cdr3_aa: ASSPKPAGVPDTQY
v_call: TRBV6-1; clone_size: few; d_call: TRBD1; j_call: TRBJ2-7; cdr3_aa: ASIYYGTGLGEQY
v_call: TRBV11-3; clone_size: .; d_call: TRBD1; j_call: TRBJ1-1; cdr3_aa: ASSGQGTEAF
v_call: TRBV4-1; clone_size: .; d_call: .; j_call: TRBJ2-7; cdr3_aa: ASRGAGPYEQY
v_call: TRBV29-1; clone_size: .; d_call: .; j_call: TRBJ2-5; cdr3_aa: SASGVLETQY
v_call: TRBV10-1; clone_size: .; d_call: TRBD2; j_call: TRBJ2-7; cdr3_aa: ASSESQAGGTVQAAYEQY
v_call: TRBV6-6; clone_size: few; d_call: TRBD1; j_call: TRBJ2-7; cdr3_aa: ASSYSWTGVDEQY
v_call: TRBV30; clone_size: .; d_call: .; j_call: TRBJ1-1; cdr3_aa: ASWGGRTEAF
v_call: TRBV5-1; clone_size: .; d_call: .; j_call: TRBJ1-1; cdr3_aa: ASSFTSRRDTEAF
v_call: TRBV28; clone_size: .; d_call: TRBD1; j_call: TRBJ1-5; cdr3_aa: ASSSGTVDQPQH
v_call: TRBV29-1; clone_size: .; d_call: .; j_call: TRBJ1-1; cdr3_aa: SSRETANTEAF
v_call: TRBV9; clone_size: once; d_call: TRBD1; j_call: TRBJ1-1; cdr3_aa: ASSVGTGGRTEAF
v_call: TRBV5-6; clone_size: .; d_call: .; j_call: TRBJ2-7; cdr3_aa: ASSLSYRSSYEQY
v_call: TRBV2; clone_size: few; d_call: .; j_call: TRBJ2-7; cdr3_aa: ASSAKDRGYEQY
v_call: TRBV5-1; clone_size: .; d_call: .; j_call: TRBJ2-4; cdr3_aa: ASSLESGDIQY
v_call: TRBV15; clone_size: .; d_call: .; j_call: TRBJ1-5; cdr3_aa: ATSRDNGDQPQH
v_call: TRBV11-2; clone_size: .; d_call: .; j_call: TRBJ1-3; cdr3_aa: ASSRVGVSGNTIY
v_call: TRBV15; clone_size: .; d_call: TRBD1; j_call: TRBJ1-3; cdr3_aa: ATSRSTAGDRGSGNTIY
v_call: TRBV18; clone_size: once; d_call: .; j_call: TRBJ1-1; cdr3_aa: ASSPTGMGKNTEAF
v_call: TRBV14; clone_size: .; d_call: .; j_call: TRBJ1-2; cdr3_aa: ASSQTGYGYT
v_call: TRBV30; clone_size: .; d_call: .; j_call: TRBJ2-5; cdr3_aa: AWSIRGQETQY
v_call: TRBV6-6; clone_size: .; d_call: .; j_call: TRBJ1-2; cdr3_aa: ASSYGSGRGNYGYT
v_call: TRBV4-1; clone_size: .; d_call: TRBD2; j_call: TRBJ2-1; cdr3_aa: ASSPTSGSYNEQF
v_call: TRBV11-3; clone_size: .; d_call: .; j_call: TRBJ2-2; cdr3_aa: ASSSTRTGELF
v_call: TRBV29-1; clone_size: few; d_call: TRBD2; j_call: TRBJ2-1; cdr3_aa: SGRLAGGPYNEQF
v_call: TRBV9; clone_size: .; d_call: .; j_call: TRBJ1-3; cdr3_aa: ASSALPQGSGNTIY
v_call: TRBV27; clone_size: .; d_call: .; j_call: TRBJ2-7; cdr3_aa: ASSFESRGYEQY
v_call: TRBV6-5; clone_size: .; d_call: .; j_call: TRBJ2-3; cdr3_aa: ASSSQTILSTDTQY
v_call: TRBV2; clone_size: once; d_call: TRBD2; j_call: TRBJ2-3; cdr3_aa: ASRGRSGGSADTQY
v_call: TRBV5-6; clone_size: .; d_call: TRBD2; j_call: TRBJ2-1; cdr3_aa: ASSSLAGGSSYNEQF